This passage covers 20 T cell receptor beta chains from one sample sequenced in a study of identical twins. From the 5' RACE reads, TCRdb called clonotypes with MiXCR, one entry per CDR3 protein. The table lists over 200,000 distinct CDR3 sequences, about 10% of them singletons, with about 9% in the top ten. The sample was memory T cells sorted from blood. The receptors here all came from a man in his fifties or sixties in good health.

The V and J genes are TRBV20-1 and TRBJ1-5, with 7 nucleotides matching TRBD1. Germline values: CDR1 DFQATT, CDR2 SNEGSKA (reference sequence). The CDR3 has 18 amino acids. Trimming removed 0 bases from V and 1 base from J; junction bases left unmatched: 12. The CDR3 sequence is CSARDLGRGTGSNQPQHF. CDR3 nucleotides: TGCAGTGCTAGAGATTTAGGCAGGGGGACTGGGAGCAATCAGCCCCAGCATTTT.

This clonotype occurred a few times. The chain recombines TRBV20-1 with TRBJ2-5; TRBD1 might be the D (6 bases). CDR3 size: 14 residues. From germline, CDR1 is DFQATT and CDR2 SNEGSKA (reference sequence). Trimming shortened V by 5 bases and J by 2 bases, and 15 bases separated the two germline ends. The CDR3 region is CSAYAGTRQETQYF. CDR3 in DNA: TGCAGTGCTTACGCCGGGACAAGACAAGAGACCCAGTACTTC.

V and J are TRBV18 and TRBJ2-7; no firm D call. The CDR3 runs to 12 residues. Trimming pared 2 bases from V and 5 bases from J, leaving 7 bases between. The germline gives CDR1 KGHSH, CDR2 LQKENI. CDR3 amino acids: CASSPRSHEQYF. The CDR3 DNA follows: TGTGCCAGCTCACCAAGGTCCCACGAGCAGTACTTC. The entire variable domain, with the rest obtained from reference TRBV18 and TRBJ2-7, is as follows: NAGVMQNPRHLVRRRGQEARLRCSPMKGHSHVYWYRQLPEEGLKFMVYLQKENIIDESGMPKERFSAEFPKEGPSILRIQQVVRGDSAAYFCASSPRSHEQYFGPGTRLTVT.

Note on this clonotype: An end of the junction differs from the germline gene, which may be a read error. This rearrangement joins TRBV20-1 to TRBJ2-7, with 14 bases that match TRBD2. CDR3 length: 15 amino acids. CDR1 DFQATT and CDR2 SNEGSKA come from the germline V gene (reference sequence). The CDR3 spells CSVRRTSGRTFEQYF. DNA for the CDR3: TGCAGTGTTAGACGGACTAGCGGGAGGACGTTCGAGCAGTACTTC.

V usage is TRBV5-1 and J usage is TRBJ2-2; D remains ambiguous. The V gene lost 6 bases and the J gene lost 1 base, with 7 bases spanning the gap. Germline loops: CDR1 SGHRS, CDR2 YFSETQ. The CDR3 spans 13 residues. The CDR3: CASKLENTGELFF. CDR3 DNA: TGCGCCAGCAAGTTGGAGAACACCGGGGAGCTGTTTTTT.

This clonotype has a handful of counts. The CDR3: CASSFSLDTEAFF. In DNA, the CDR3 is TGTGCCAGCAGTTTTAGTCTGGACACTGAAGCTTTCTTT. The genes are TRBV27 and TRBJ1-1; D ambiguous. V lost 3 bases to trimming and J lost 3 bases, with 8 bases between them. The CDR3 covers 13 residues. Germline CDR1 and CDR2: MNHEY and SMNVEV (reference sequence).

This clonotype was counted between two and nine times. The rearrangement joins TRBV15 to TRBJ2-7; D remains ambiguous. The CDR3 has 16 residues. CDR1 LNHNV and CDR2 YYDKDF come from the germline V gene (reference sequence). The ends were cut back, 1 base at V and 5 bases at J, with 18 bases in the middle. The CDR3 DNA sequence: TGTGCCACCAGCAGAGGCAAGATGACTGGGTTCAACGAGCAGTACTTC. This gives the protein CATSRGKMTGFNEQYF. Full variable domain (missing parts from reference TRBV15 and TRBJ2-7): DAMVIQNPRYQVTQFGKPVTLSCSQTLNHNVMYWYQQKSSQAPKLLFHYYDKDFNNEADTPDNFQSRRPNTSFCFLDIRSPGLGDTAMYLCATSRGKMTGFNEQYFGPGTRLTVT.

This clonotype was seen ten or more times. This rearrangement joins TRBV4-1 to TRBJ2-2; no clear D gene. The CDR3 consists of 13 residues. The V gene lost 1 base and the J gene lost 6 bases, with 6 bases spanning the gap. CDR1 and CDR2 from the germline V gene are MGHRA and YSYEKL. In nucleotides, the CDR3 is TGCGCCAGCAGCCAAGGCGTAGCCGGGGAGCTGTTTTTT. Its protein is CASSQGVAGELFF.

This clonotype has more than one count but fewer than ten. The rearrangement uses TRBV28 and TRBJ2-6; D is perhaps TRBD1 (6 bases). The V end was cut by 3 bases, the J end by 0 bases, with 12 bases between. The length of the CDR3 is 17 residues. Germline CDR1 is MDHEN and CDR2 is SYDVKM. The CDR3 DNA is TGTGCCAGCAGTTTGGGGGCGATTTCCTCTGGGGCCAACGTCCTGACTTTC. Protein: CASSLGAISSGANVLTF.

This clonotype has at least ten counts. The chain employs TRBV29-1 and TRBJ1-1; TRBD1 aligns across 7 bases. Germline values: CDR1 SQVTM, CDR2 ANQGSEA. The CDR3 runs to 12 residues. V was pared by 7 bases and J by 3 bases, with 5 bases of the junction left unmatched. CDR3 sequence reads: CSGSTGDTEAFF. As DNA, the CDR3 is TGCAGCGGGTCCACAGGGGACACTGAAGCTTTCTTT.

J is TRBJ2-4 and V is TRBV12-3 or TRBV12-4; the D call may be TRBD1 or TRBD2 (5 bases each). The ends were cut back, 5 bases at V and 1 base at J, with 18 bases in the middle. There are 17 residues in the CDR3. CDR3 nucleotide sequence: TGTGCCAGCAGTCCGGGACGGTTCAGAGGGGCCAAAAACATTCAGTACTTC. Translation gives CASSPGRFRGAKNIQYF.

The sample holds a few counts of this clonotype. This sequence joins TRBV5-1 and TRBJ2-3; D perhaps matches TRBD1 (5 bases). Trimming took off 0 bases at V and 2 bases at J, with 7 bases between the two ends. The CDR3 is made up of 14 amino acids. Looked up from germline, CDR1 is SGHRS and CDR2 is YFSETQ. CDR3 in DNA: TGCGCCAGCAGCTTGGCCAGGGACACAGATACGCAGTATTTT. Translating gives CASSLARDTDTQYF.

This clonotype showed up many times. This chain joins TRBV12-3 or TRBV12-4 and TRBJ1-4; possible D gene TRBD1, 6 bases. The CDR3 has 15 residues. V was trimmed by 3 bases and J by 7 bases, leaving 15 bases between them. The DNA of the CDR3 is TGTGCCAGCAGTTTGTCTGGGGGCTCGGGTGAAAAACTGTTTTTT. This codes for CASSLSGGSGEKLFF.

The chain's CDR3 is CASSYGRGGSPLHF. The CDR3 DNA reads TGTGCCAGCAGTTACGGGAGGGGAGGTTCACCCCTCCACTTT. V is TRBV6-5 and J is TRBJ1-6; TRBD1 is a possible D gene (5 bases). The V and J ends lost 2 bases and 9 bases respectively, with 11 bases between them. This CDR3 region has 14 residues. CDR1 MNHEY and CDR2 SVGAGI come from the germline V gene.

This clonotype was counted between two and nine times. This sequence joins TRBV29-1 and TRBJ2-1; no reliable D call. This CDR3 has 11 amino acids. Germline V gives CDR1 SQVTM, CDR2 ANQGSEA. Trimming shortened V by 0 bases and J by 9 bases, and 6 bases separated the two germline ends. CDR3 coding DNA: TGCAGCGTTGAAGATCCTAGTGAGCAGTTCTTC. This translates into CSVEDPSEQFF.

This clonotype was seen at least ten times. The CDR3 DNA sequence: TGCAGTGCGCGACGGCCGGTGACAGGGAGTAAATCCTACGAGCAGTACTTC. It specifies CSARRPVTGSKSYEQYF. The chain has TRBV20-1 and TRBJ2-7, with TRBD1 identical over 7 bases. The junction had 18 bases not matched to a gene; V was cut back by 6 bases and J by 1 base. The CDR3 loop spans 17 amino acids. Germline V gene lookup returns CDR1 DFQATT and CDR2 SNEGSKA (reference sequence).

This chain connects TRBV20-1 to TRBJ2-3, with TRBD2 identical over 12 bases. The CDR3 is made up of 16 amino acids. Trimming took 0 bases from V and 6 from J; bases not matched to a gene: 7. Germline-derived CDR1 and CDR2 are DFQATT and SNEGSKA (reference sequence). The chain's CDR3 is CSARDQLAGGFDTQYF. The DNA of the CDR3 is TGCAGTGCTAGAGATCAGCTAGCGGGGGGGTTTGATACGCAGTATTTT.

This clonotype was seen many times. This chain joins TRBV6-6 and TRBJ1-6, with D unresolved. Germline lookup yields CDR1 MNHNY and CDR2 SVGAGI (reference sequence). Between the trimmed V and J ends, which lost 2 bases and 4 bases, there was a span of 6 bases. This CDR3 is built from 14 residues. The CDR3 DNA is TGTGCCAGCAGTTACGTACGGTATAATTCACCCCTCCACTTT. It translates to CASSYVRYNSPLHF.

The J gene is TRBJ2-1, the V gene TRBV5-6, with TRBD1 as a possible D gene (5 bases). The CDR3 length is 15 residues. V dropped 2 bases and J dropped 3 bases, with 12 bases sitting between them. Germline V gene sequence: CDR1 SGHDT, CDR2 YYEEEE. CDR3 sequence: CASSFGATYYNEQFF. The CDR3 DNA is TGTGCCAGCAGCTTTGGGGCAACCTACTACAATGAGCAGTTCTTC.

This clonotype was counted ten times or more. CDR3 amino acids: CASSSDQVRDTQYF. CDR3 DNA sequence: TGTGCCAGCAGCTCCGACCAGGTCCGGGATACGCAGTATTTT. V gene TRBV11-2 combines with J gene TRBJ2-3; D ambiguous. With 4 bases removed from V and 6 bases from J, the gap between germline ends came to 14 bases. Germline V gene sequence: CDR1 SGHAT, CDR2 FQNNGV. The length of the CDR3 is 14 residues.